Below, one T cell receptor beta chain is given with its context. This record comes from a study of identifying expanded T cells in peripheral blood. Libraries were prepared by immunoSEQ multiplex PCR; TCRdb keeps only in-frame clonotypes and omits some of them. The table records around 95,000 clones, 88% of them present only once. The germline CDR1 and CDR2 sequences are WSHSY and SAAADI. V was cut by 2 bases and J by 0 bases, with 11 bases left in between. The CDR3 is 17 amino acids. This sequence originates from a person between 18 and 69 years old in good health. The sequenced sample was blood. V gene TRBV10-2 combines with J gene TRBJ2-6; no clear D gene. The chain's CDR3 is CASSEPGKSSGANVLTF. The CDR3 DNA follows: TGCGCCAGCAGTGAGCCAGGCAAAAGCTCTGGGGCCAACGTCCTGACTTTC.